The sample holds one count of the clone carrying this TCR beta chain. The data derive from a study of CDR3 diversity in severe acne. CDR3 length: 16 amino acids. In germline, CDR1 is SGHVS, CDR2 FQNEAQ. Trimming cost V 5 bases and J 2 bases, with 16 bases left between them. TCRdb redid the calling of the PCR reads with MiXCR, one entry per CDR3 protein. The table lists about 97,000 distinct CDR3 sequences, approximately 47% of them singletons. This receptor was taken from a male donor with acne. The V gene is TRBV7-8, the J gene TRBJ1-3; D ambiguous. Sequenced: blood. CDR3 sequence (DNA): TGTGCCAGCAGCCAAGACGGAACCAATACTGGAAACACCATATATTTT. Amino acids: CASSQDGTNTGNTIYF.